A selection of T cell receptor beta chains follows, all from one sample in a study of CD8+ T cells in alopecia areata. Measured with immunoSEQ multiplex PCR; TCRdb has only the in-frame clones, and not every one. The sample has 190,000 or so clones, about 62% seen once. The sample in question was CD4+ T cells sorted from blood, obtained at week 24, from a patient treated with tofacitinib. The receptors derive from a human donor with alopecia areata. Both conserved end residues are part of each CDR3. A D gene is named only where the DNA matches it firmly.

>TRBV7-9|TRBJ2-5|.
CASSPGTSLETQYF
>TRBV2|TRBJ1-2|TRBD1
CASSYTTTGGDYGYTF
>TRBV27|TRBJ2-7|.
CASSSTGGARGEQYF
>TRBV4-2|TRBJ1-2|TRBD1
CASSQDLTAGGGYTF
>TRBV7-2|TRBJ1-1|.
CASSLGPELEAFF
>TRBV9|TRBJ1-4|.
CASSVGSRNEKLFF
>TRBV7-3|TRBJ2-3|.
CASSLVGSTDTQYF
>TRBV30|TRBJ1-1|.
CAWRRNPDTEAFF
>TRBV30|TRBJ2-5|TRBD2
CAWTPGLAGQRGETQYF
>TRBV29-1|TRBJ1-2|.
CSVPSYGPLRYGYTF
>TRBV19|TRBJ1-5|TRBD1
CASGPGQGFYQPQHF
>TRBV9|TRBJ2-3|TRBD2
CASRKLAGLTDTQYF
>TRBV29-1|TRBJ2-2|TRBD1
CSATGQGADTGELFF
>TRBV18|TRBJ1-1|TRBD1
CASSPGIQGGRNTEAFF
>TRBV19|TRBJ2-2|TRBD1
CASRQGAARGELFF
>TRBV9|TRBJ1-2|.
CASSVGGRDDYGYTF
>TRBV29-1|TRBJ1-2|.
CSVSRDYGYTF
>TRBV2|TRBJ2-7|.
CASSVDGGSIEQYF
>TRBV2|TRBJ1-2|TRBD1
CASSVVRTGMSDGYTF
>TRBV5-1|TRBJ2-3|.
CASSPDGTDTQYF
>TRBV7-2|TRBJ1-1|TRBD1
CASSGQPQGGDTEAFF
>TRBV30|TRBJ2-7|.
CAWIPGTLGSYEQYF
>TRBV7-8|TRBJ2-3|TRBD2
CASSLATSGSTDTQYF
>TRBV29-1|TRBJ2-3|.
CSVEGGRRSSTDTQYF
>TRBV29-1|TRBJ2-3|TRBD1
CSVAGTGGTDTQYF
>TRBV5-6|TRBJ1-6|.
CASSLETSYNSPLHF
>TRBV4-2|TRBJ2-7|.
CASSQGAGHEQYF
>TRBV10-3|TRBJ2-3|.
CAISGQFESDTQYF
>TRBV7-3|TRBJ2-1|.
CASSLGQAPTYNEQFF
>TRBV7-3|TRBJ2-2|.
CASSFWTGELFF
>TRBV29-1|TRBJ2-3|TRBD2
CSVAGASGNTDTQYF
>TRBV14|TRBJ2-4|TRBD1
CASSRQGGIQYF